This T cell receptor (beta chain) emerged from a study of blood T cell repertoires in COVID-19. Study context: From the United States, Italy and Spain came samples of acute and convalescent COVID-19.

V lost 4 bases to trimming and J lost 0 bases, with 23 bases between them. There are 18 residues in the CDR3. The data were produced by immunoSEQ multiplex PCR, yet TCRdb's version contains in-frame clones alone and is incomplete. The repertoire holds 45,000 to 65,000 clones, with 89% as singletons. The sample comprised peripheral blood. This receptor was identified in a man aged 55 to 70 with active COVID-19. The chain has TRBV5-3 and TRBJ2-7, with D possibly matching TRBD1 (7 bases). TRBV5-3 is given ORF status, its function remaining uncertain. The CDR3 coding sequence is TGTGCCAGAAGCGGAGGGAGTCGGCCGGGACAGACCTCCTACGAGCAGTACTTC. This sequence encodes CARSGGSRPGQTSYEQYF.